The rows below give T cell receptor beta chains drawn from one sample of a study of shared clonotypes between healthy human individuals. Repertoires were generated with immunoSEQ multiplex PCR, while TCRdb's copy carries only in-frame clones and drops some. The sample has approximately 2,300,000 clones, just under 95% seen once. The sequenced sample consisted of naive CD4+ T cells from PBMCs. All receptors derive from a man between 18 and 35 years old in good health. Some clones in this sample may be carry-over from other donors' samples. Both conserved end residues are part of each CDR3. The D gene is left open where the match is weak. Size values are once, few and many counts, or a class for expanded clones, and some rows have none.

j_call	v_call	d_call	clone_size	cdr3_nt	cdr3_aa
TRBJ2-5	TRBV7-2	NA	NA	TGTGCCAGCAGCCCTGGAAGGTGGGCGGAGACCCAGTACTTC	CASSPGRWAETQYF
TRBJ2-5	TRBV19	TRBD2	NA	TGTGCCAGTAGTATAGGGGGGACTACAGAGACCCAGTACTTC	CASSIGGTTETQYF
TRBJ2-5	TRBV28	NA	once	TGTGCCAGCACCATACAAGAGACCCAGTACTTC	CASTIQETQYF
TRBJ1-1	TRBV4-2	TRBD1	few	TGTGCCAGCAGCCGGGACAGGGTGAACACTGAAGCTTTCTTT	CASSRDRVNTEAFF
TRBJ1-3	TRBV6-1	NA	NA	TGTGCCAGCAGTGAATTTAGTTGGGCCAACGGAAACACCATATATTTT	CASSEFSWANGNTIYF
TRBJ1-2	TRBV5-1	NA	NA	TGCGCCAGCAGCCCACGGGGGGGCGATGGCTACACCTTC	CASSPRGGDGYTF
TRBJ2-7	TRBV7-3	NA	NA	TGTGCCAGCAGCCCGGGGGCGCCGGGGTCCTACGAGCAGTACTTC	CASSPGAPGSYEQYF
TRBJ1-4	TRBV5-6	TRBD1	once	TGTGCCAGCAGCCAAATGGACCGGGACAGTAATGAAAAACTGTTTTTT	CASSQMDRDSNEKLFF
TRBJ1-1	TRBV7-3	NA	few	TGTGCCAGCAGCTTATCCCGGAACACTGAAGCTTTCTTT	CASSLSRNTEAFF
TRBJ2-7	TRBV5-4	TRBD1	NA	TGTGCCAGCAGCAAACAGGACAGGGTGAAAGAGCAGTACTTC	CASSKQDRVKEQYF
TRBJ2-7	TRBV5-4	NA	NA	TGTGCCAGCAGCGGAACCGGGGCCTCCTACGAGCAGTACTTC	CASSGTGASYEQYF